This T cell receptor (beta chain) was recorded in a study of T cell clusters in autoimmune cytopenias. TRB was amplified by touch-down multiplex PCR, primer pools A and B combined. TCRdb derives one entry per CDR3 protein from the multiplex PCR reads, leaving out DNA. The sample has fewer than 4,000 distinct CDR3 sequences. On this clonotype: Its antigen is still unknown.

Study observations and caveats: TRB repertoire shifts in secondary cytopenia and chronic lymphocytic leukemia mostly reflected lymphoma, not autoimmunity. Physiological T cell clusters of healthy donors were apparently absent in primary autoimmune cytopenia patients.

TRB amplification used approximately 250 ng of peripheral blood genomic DNA. The CDR3 is made up of 17 amino acids. The germline V gene has CDR1 MDHEN and CDR2 SYDVKM. These records were also assigned to another study, of T cell repertoires in aging, cancer and after chemotherapy. From that study: Rebound thymic output was suggested by rising median generation probability during chemotherapy in each cancer cohort.

This clonotype was obtained from a human donor in good health. The sequenced sample was peripheral blood. This chain joins TRBV28 and TRBJ2-6; the D call of TRBD2 rests on TCRdb alone, since no DNA is present to check it. The CDR3 protein is CASSFASGGSGANVLTF.